The 3 T cell receptor beta chains below were found in one sample sequenced in a study of blood T cell repertoires in COVID-19. Libraries were prepared by immunoSEQ multiplex PCR; TCRdb keeps only in-frame clonotypes and omits some of them. Among about 90,000 clones listed, approximately 84% were seen once. Sequencing used peripheral blood. These receptors originate from a man in his 60s with acute or convalescent COVID-19.

The table lists this clone with a count of one. The CDR3 sequence is CASLLRFSNQPQHF. The CDR3 nucleotides are TGTGCCAGCCTACTACGGTTTAGCAATCAGCCCCAGCATTTT. This sequence joins TRBV3-1 (or the pseudogene TRBV3-2) and TRBJ1-5; no definite D call. Trimming cost V 8 bases and J 0 bases, with 11 bases left between them. The germline V gene encodes CDR1 LGHDT and CDR2 YNNKEL (reference sequence). The CDR3 extends over 14 amino acids.

The V and J genes are TRBV19 and TRBJ1-5, with TRBD1 matching over 9 bases. CDR1 and CDR2 from the germline V gene are LNHDA and SQIVND (reference sequence). Germline trimming cut 3 bases from V and 6 bases from J; bases unmatched to any gene: 6. This CDR3 contains 15 residues. This chain's CDR3 is CASSISQGAAQPQHF. The CDR3 bases are TGTGCCAGTAGTATCTCACAGGGGGCGGCTCAGCCCCAGCATTTT.

This sequence joins TRBV30 and TRBJ1-1, with 8 bases that match TRBD1. Trimming cost V 7 bases and J 6 bases; bases outside gene matches: 10. The germline CDR1 and CDR2 sequences are GTSNPN and SVGIG (reference sequence). The length of the CDR3 is 13 residues. The CDR3 coding sequence is TGTGCCTTTTGGACAGGGAGGGTCGCTGAAGCTTTCTTT. It translates to CAFWTGRVAEAFF.